One sample yielded the 6 T cell receptor beta chains listed below, sequenced in a study of Ad26.COV2.S vaccination and SARS-CoV-2 variants. Here immunoSEQ multiplex PCR was the method, and the copy in TCRdb shows in-frame clones only, minus some. This repertoire shows 500,000 or so clones, approximately 88% found once; its top ten account for 10% to 15%. The treatment: roughly 20 received Ad26.COV2.S at low or high dose, single or two shots; 5 received placebo; per-sample allocation not given. Samples were taken on day 63 after the first vaccine or placebo injection. Specimen: peripheral blood, collected in a trial of Ad26.COV2.S vaccine versus placebo. These receptors originate from a person aged 18-60 years who received the Ad26.COV2.S COVID-19 vaccine or a placebo.

The CDR3 DNA follows: TGTGCCAGCAGTTCGGTCGACACCCAAGAGACCCAGTACTTC. Its protein product is CASSSVDTQETQYF. The rearrangement joins TRBV27 to TRBJ2-5; D gene ambiguous. Germline CDR1 and CDR2: MNHEY and SMNVEV (reference sequence). The CDR3 sequence is 14 residues long. Trimming cost V 4 bases and J 1 base, with 10 bases left between them.

This clone was seen a single time. The rearrangement joins TRBV12-3 or TRBV12-4 to TRBJ1-2; no clear D gene. Deletions cut 6 bases from V and 2 bases from J, with 10 bases between. The CDR3 is 13 residues long. In DNA form, the CDR3 reads TGTGCCAGCAGAAAGACACCAAACTATGGCTACACCTTC. Protein: CASRKTPNYGYTF.

The chain recombines TRBV18 with TRBJ1-3; perhaps TRBD1 as D (6 bases). The CDR3 runs to 17 residues. The germline gives CDR1 KGHSH, CDR2 LQKENI. V shed 2 bases and J shed 0 bases, with 14 bases lying between them. CDR3 protein: CASSPNGQRSSGNTIYF. CDR3 coding DNA: TGTGCCAGCTCACCAAATGGACAGCGGAGCTCTGGAAACACCATATATTTT.

Only a few counts were recorded for this clone. The rearrangement uses TRBV30 and TRBJ1-3; no definite D call. The V and J ends lost 7 bases and 0 bases respectively, with 10 bases between them. CDR1 and CDR2 (germline): GTSNPN, SVGIG (reference sequence). CDR3 length: 13 amino acids. In DNA, the CDR3 is TGTGCCTCAACCGGGAACTCTGGAAACACCATATATTTT. This gives the protein CASTGNSGNTIYF.

The genes are TRBV7-9 and TRBJ2-7, with 7 positions matching TRBD1. CDR1 and CDR2 from the germline V gene are SEHNR and FQNEAQ (reference sequence). The CDR3 is made up of 14 amino acids. V lost 5 bases to trimming and J lost 4 bases; unmatched junction nucleotides: 8. This chain's CDR3 is CASSQRTGLYEQYF. The DNA of the CDR3 is TGTGCCAGCAGCCAGCGGACAGGACTTTACGAGCAGTACTTC. Filled out from reference TRBV7-9 and TRBJ2-7, the complete variable domain reads DTGVSQNPRHKITKRGQNVTFRCDPISEHNRLYWYRQTLGQGPEFLTYFQNEAQLEKSRLLSDRFSAERPKGSFSTLEIQRTEQGDSAMYLCASSQRTGLYEQYFGPGTRLTVT.

V usage is TRBV28 and J usage is TRBJ2-6, with D possibly being TRBD1 (5 bases). Trimming left V 3 bases short and J 0 bases short, with 6 bases between. The CDR3 sequence is 15 residues long. CDR1 and CDR2 from the germline V gene are MDHEN and SYDVKM. DNA for the CDR3: TGTGCCAGCAGTTTCGACAGCTCTGGGGCCAACGTCCTGACTTTC. As protein: CASSFDSSGANVLTF.